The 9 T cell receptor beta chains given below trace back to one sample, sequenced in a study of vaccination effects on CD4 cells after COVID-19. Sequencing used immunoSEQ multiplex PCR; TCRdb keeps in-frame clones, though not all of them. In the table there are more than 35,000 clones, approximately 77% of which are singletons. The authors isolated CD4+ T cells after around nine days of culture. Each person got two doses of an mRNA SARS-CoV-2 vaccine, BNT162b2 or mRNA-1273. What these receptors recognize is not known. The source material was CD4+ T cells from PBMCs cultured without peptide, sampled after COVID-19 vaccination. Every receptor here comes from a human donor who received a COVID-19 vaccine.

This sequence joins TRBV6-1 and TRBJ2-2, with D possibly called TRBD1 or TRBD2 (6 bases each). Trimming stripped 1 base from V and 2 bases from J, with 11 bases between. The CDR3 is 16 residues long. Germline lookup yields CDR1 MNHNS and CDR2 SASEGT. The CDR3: CASSEVGGFNTGELFF. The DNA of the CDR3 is TGTGCCAGCAGTGAAGTGGGGGGCTTCAACACCGGGGAGCTGTTTTTT.

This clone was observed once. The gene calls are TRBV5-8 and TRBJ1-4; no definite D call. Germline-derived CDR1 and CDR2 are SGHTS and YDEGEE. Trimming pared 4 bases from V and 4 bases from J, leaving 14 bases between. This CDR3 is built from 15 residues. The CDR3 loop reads CASSPFGGNNEKLFF. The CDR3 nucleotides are TGTGCCAGCAGCCCCTTCGGAGGGAATAATGAAAAACTGTTTTTT.

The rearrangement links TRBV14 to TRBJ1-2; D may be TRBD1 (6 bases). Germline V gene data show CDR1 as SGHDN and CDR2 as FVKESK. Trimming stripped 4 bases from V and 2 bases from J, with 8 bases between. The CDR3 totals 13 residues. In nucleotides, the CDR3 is TGTGCCAGCAGCCGGGGACAAAACTATGGCTACACCTTC. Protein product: CASSRGQNYGYTF.

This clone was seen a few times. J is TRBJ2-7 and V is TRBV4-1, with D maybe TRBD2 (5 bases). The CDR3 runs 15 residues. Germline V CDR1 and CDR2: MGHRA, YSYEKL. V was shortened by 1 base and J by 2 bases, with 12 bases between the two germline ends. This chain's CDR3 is CASSQGRLAPYEQYF. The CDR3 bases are TGCGCCAGCAGCCAAGGGCGGCTAGCTCCCTACGAGCAGTACTTC.

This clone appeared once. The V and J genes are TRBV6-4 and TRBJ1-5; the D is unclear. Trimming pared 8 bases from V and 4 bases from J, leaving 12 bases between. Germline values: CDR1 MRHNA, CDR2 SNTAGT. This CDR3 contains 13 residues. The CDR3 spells CASSGERNQPQHF. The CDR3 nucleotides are TGTGCCAGCTCGGGTGAACGGAATCAGCCCCAGCATTTT.

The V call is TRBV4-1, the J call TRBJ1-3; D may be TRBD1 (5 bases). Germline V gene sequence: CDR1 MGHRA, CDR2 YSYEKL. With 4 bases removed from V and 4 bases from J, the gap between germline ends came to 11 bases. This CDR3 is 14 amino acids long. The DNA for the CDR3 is TGCGCCAGCAGCCTCTCGGACACGGGAAACACCATATATTTT. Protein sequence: CASSLSDTGNTIYF.

CDR3 DNA: TGCGCCAGCAGCACAGGGCAAGGGAACACTGAAGCTTTCTTT. Amino acid sequence: CASSTGQGNTEAFF. J is TRBJ1-1 and V is TRBV5-1, with a weak D call TRBD1 (6 bases). CDR3 length: 14 residues. Germline V gene data show CDR1 as SGHRS and CDR2 as YFSETQ. The V end was cut by 4 bases, the J end by 1 base, with 11 bases between. The whole variable domain, remainder taken from reference TRBV5-1 and TRBJ1-1, is KAGVTQTPRYLIKTRGQQVTLSCSPISGHRSVSWYQQTPGQGLQFLFEYFSETQRNKGNFPGRFSGRQFSNSRSEMNVSTLELGDSALYLCASSTGQGNTEAFFGQGTRLTVV.

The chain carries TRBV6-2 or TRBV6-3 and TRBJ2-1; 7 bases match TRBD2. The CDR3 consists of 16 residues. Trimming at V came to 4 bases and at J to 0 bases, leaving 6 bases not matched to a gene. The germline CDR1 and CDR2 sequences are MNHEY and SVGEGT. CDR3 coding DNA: TGTGCCAGCAGTTCGCGGCGCGGGAGCTCCTACAATGAGCAGTTCTTC. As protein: CASSSRRGSSYNEQFF.

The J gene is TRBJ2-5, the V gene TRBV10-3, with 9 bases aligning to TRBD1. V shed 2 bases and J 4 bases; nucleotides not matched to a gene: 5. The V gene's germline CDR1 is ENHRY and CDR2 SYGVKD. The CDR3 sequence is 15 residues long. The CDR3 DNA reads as TGTGCCATCAGTGAGCCGGGACAGGGTACAGAGACCCAGTACTTC. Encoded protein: CAISEPGQGTETQYF.